The 10 T cell receptor beta chains below come from one sample, sequenced in a study of molecular identifiers for immune sequencing clone quantification. TCRdb re-analysed the PCR reads in MiXCR, keeping a single row per CDR3 protein. Altogether a few hundred thousand distinct CDR3 sequences are present, about 26% being singletons, with the ten largest covering around 0.8%. Sequencing was carried out using naive CD8+ T cells from blood, with Jurkat cell RNA spiked in. Stated subset: FACS-sorted CD8+CD4-CCR7+CD45RA+ naive T cells. The source is a human donor in good health. Some libraries in this study had Jurkat cell RNA spiked in.

The rearrangement joins TRBV7-9 to TRBJ2-1; 9 nucleotides align to TRBD2. The CDR3 is 17 amino acids. V shed 5 bases, J shed 2 bases, and the junction held 10 bases outside the gene matches. CDR1 is SEHNR, CDR2 FQNEAQ, per germline (reference sequence). Here the CDR3 reads CASSTTTSGHTYNEQFF. CDR3 coding DNA: TGTGCCAGCAGCACGACAACTAGCGGGCACACCTACAATGAGCAGTTCTTC.

This clonotype was counted a single time. The rearrangement links TRBV19 to TRBJ1-5; 8 bases agree with TRBD1. This CDR3 is built from 15 residues. CDR1 is LNHDA and CDR2 is SQIVND in the germline V gene (reference sequence). V lost 7 bases and J lost 4; bases outside the gene matches: 9. The CDR3 DNA reads TGTGCCAGTACCCTAACAGGGGGTGGGAATCAGCCCCAGCATTTT. As protein: CASTLTGGGNQPQHF. The full variable domain, completed using reference TRBV19 and TRBJ1-5, is DGGITQSPKYLFRKEGQNVTLSCEQNLNHDAMYWYRQDPGQGLRLIYYSQIVNDFQKGDIAEGYSVSREKKESFPLTVTSAQKNPTAFYLCASTLTGGGNQPQHFGDGTRLSIL.

This clonotype was observed many times. The rearrangement joins TRBV12-3 or TRBV12-4 to TRBJ2-7, with D tentatively TRBD1 (6 bases). The CDR3 has 13 residues. Trimming shortened V by 4 bases and J by 3 bases, and 10 bases separated the two germline ends. The CDR3 here is CASSSTGFYEQYF. Here the CDR3 DNA reads TGTGCCAGCAGTTCTACAGGGTTCTACGAGCAGTACTTC.

This sequence joins TRBV7-9 and TRBJ2-7; 7 bases agree with TRBD1. This CDR3 spans 15 amino acids. The J segment lost 0 bases and the V segment lost 3 bases, leaving 5 bases of the junction unmatched. CDR1 and CDR2 from the germline V gene are SEHNR and FQNEAQ (reference sequence). In nucleotides, the CDR3 is TGTGCCAGCAGCTTTCCCGACAGGGCCTCCTACGAGCAGTACTTC. Its translation is CASSFPDRASYEQYF.

This clonotype was seen repeatedly, ten times or more. The rearrangement uses TRBV27 and TRBJ2-5; TRBD1 is a possible D gene (5 bases). Germline V lookup: CDR1 MNHEY, CDR2 SMNVEV (reference sequence). CDR3 size: 15 residues. Trimming left V 6 bases short and J 5 bases short, with 19 bases between. CDR3 residues: CASSRKGSGQETQYF. CDR3 DNA: TGTGCCAGCAGCAGGAAGGGGTCCGGCCAGGAGACCCAGTACTTC.

This clonotype has ten or more counts. The rearrangement joins TRBV6-5 to TRBJ2-7; maybe TRBD1 (6 bases). V was pared by 2 bases and J by 4 bases, with 9 bases between. CDR3 length equals 13 residues. The germline gives CDR1 MNHEY, CDR2 SVGAGI. Here the CDR3 DNA reads TGTGCCAGCAGTTACGCCGGACAGTACGAGCAGTACTTC. Protein sequence: CASSYAGQYEQYF.

Only a few counts were recorded for this clonotype. V usage is TRBV4-3 and J usage is TRBJ2-7, with 8 bases lining up with TRBD1. Germline CDR1 LGHNA, CDR2 YSLEER. This CDR3 region has 16 residues. The V and J ends lost 0 bases and 2 bases, in that order; junction bases with no gene match: 6. The CDR3 bases are TGCGCCAGCAGCCAAGATCGGGACAGGCTCCCCTACGAGCAGTACTTC. Translation: CASSQDRDRLPYEQYF.

This clonotype was observed a few times. J is TRBJ1-5 and V is TRBV6-1, with a tentative D call TRBD1 (5 bases). Germline V CDR1 and CDR2: MNHNS, SASEGT. The V end was cut by 7 bases, the J end by 0 bases, with 16 bases between. The length of the CDR3 is 16 residues. CDR3 in DNA: TGTGCCAGCACCGAATGGGGGGGGGATAGCAATCAGCCCCAGCATTTT. It specifies CASTEWGGDSNQPQHF.

The rearrangement uses TRBV7-9 and TRBJ2-7, with a possible D match to TRBD1 (6 bases). Trimming took 7 bases from V and 0 from J, leaving 16 bases between them. The CDR3 consists of 15 residues. Germline assignment: CDR1 SEHNR and CDR2 FQNEAQ (reference sequence). The CDR3 is CASIHRDKSSYEQYF. The CDR3 nucleotides are TGTGCCAGCATCCACCGGGACAAGAGCTCCTACGAGCAGTACTTC.

A word on this clonotype: A much larger clone lies a single base off, so this may be a read error. The chain recombines TRBV27 with TRBJ2-2; 7 nucleotides line up with TRBD2. This CDR3 has 15 residues. Germline loops: CDR1 MNHEY, CDR2 SMNVEV (reference sequence). In DNA, the CDR3 is TGTGCCGGCAGTTTTTCTAGCGGTAACACCGGGGAGCTGTTTTTT. It encodes CAGSFSSGNTGELFF.